A single T cell receptor beta chain is shown here with its context. There is no known antigen for this receptor. Base qualities are missing; no much larger clone stands one base away. Reading the label with the study, this specimen's time point is: newly diagnosed GD, antithyroid drugs for less than 3 months. For both TCR sequencing and RNA sequencing, RNA was extracted from PBMCs in TRIzol. Graves' disease was diagnosed according to American Thyroid Association guidelines. The patients came from an endocrinology department in Xi'an, China. Each patient gave around 9.2 milliliters of peripheral blood, collected in an EDTA anticoagulant tube. Ficoll Paque Plus density gradient separation was used to isolate PBMCs, and no further T cell sorting was performed. An Agilent 2100 Bioanalyzer and agarose gel were used to assess RNA quality, and a NanoDrop 2000 was used to measure RNA concentration. This sample is part of a study of regulatory T cells in long-lasting Graves disease (dated by TCRdb to about 2021). With regard to the full study: Newly diagnosed Graves' disease patients had taken antithyroid drugs for less than 3 months. Patients with persistent Graves' disease were compared with patients with newly diagnosed Graves' disease using TCR sequencing and RNA sequencing of peripheral blood. The study was conducted in China and was registered as a clinical trial. A total of about 35 samples underwent TCR sequencing, from roughly 13 patients with persistent Graves' disease and approximately 20 patients with newly diagnosed Graves' disease. Points the paper makes about the study in general: Only the TCR beta chain was sequenced and analyzed. Compared with newly diagnosed patients, persistent Graves' disease patients had lower TCR Shannon entropy and fewer highly expanded clones, which suggests clonal expansion. Persistent patients shared more public clonotypes among themselves (under 3,000) than newly diagnosed patients did (more than 950). The authors acknowledged the small sample size as a limitation that may reduce accuracy. Persistent disease showed preferential use of TRBV28, TRBJ1-2 and TRBJ2-5, whereas newly diagnosed disease favored TRBV20-1 and TRBJ2-1. Only peripheral blood was studied, because thyroid tissue, the primary lesion, was inaccessible.

Including the terminal cysteine and phenylalanine, the CDR3 comprises 14 residues. Only the CDR3 DNA stays, 42 bases, in frame from base 1. Trimming removed 8 bases from V and 4 bases from J; the gene matches leave 7 bases unexplained. In the germline V gene, CDR1 corresponds to MNHNS and CDR2 to SASEGT. Library construction relied on multiplex PCR. These reads were obtained on an Illumina HiSeq 4000. TCR beta libraries were built with iRepertoire HTBI primers and Arm-PCR amplification of CDR3 regions. PCR products were gel purified before sequencing. The paper's processing steps were these. Across samples, 60 to 80 TRBV and over 11 TRBJ segments were identified and used for gene usage analysis of CDR3 amino acid clonotypes. Filtered high-quality paired reads were merged into contigs using COPE and FqMerger. Contigs were aligned with BLAST to IMGT TRBV, TRBD and TRBJ reference genes, and CDR3 was defined per IMGT. Any clonotype with a frequency above 0.1% was classified as a highly expanded clone. Shannon entropy served as the measure of repertoire diversity, while the Gini coefficient captured V-J evenness. A clonotype was considered public if more than one individual shared it. TCRdb itself trimmed the public reads at Q25 with fastp, ran MiXCR and retained productive beta chains. Entries are consolidated by CDR3 protein sequence, retaining the most common genes and DNA. The V and J calls, along with clone size, are taken from TCRdb and not from the paper's own processing. The sample records 400,000 to 500,000 distinct CDR3 sequences, less than 20% of which are singletons. The ten most abundant clones make up about 10% of the sample.

The sample also formed part of further work on T cells in Graves' hyperthyroidism and ophthalmopathy. The other study reports the following: Graves' hyperthyroidism was defined as stable when no progression to ophthalmopathy occurred over 18 months of follow-up. The hyperthyroidism patients were between 18 and 65 years old and newly diagnosed, with a disease duration of less than 2 months. Exclusion was applied to patients with uncontrolled infections, other autoimmune diseases, pregnancy or lactation. Diagnoses were established on the basis of clinical symptoms, serum thyroxine and TRAb, thyroid ultrasound, and orbital computed tomography. The first round of RT-PCR for the TCR CDR3 was performed with the HTBI primer set and the Qiagen OneStep RT-PCR kit. Most expanded thyroid clonotypes (frequency above 0.001) were also found in blood, which suggests that blood repertoires may mirror thyroid immune responses. A 13 V-J signature model separated ophthalmopathy from stable hyperthyroidism, with around 88% sensitivity and 81% to 83% specificity in cross-validation and 80%/75% in testing. In validation, the model predicted progression to ophthalmopathy with around 71% sensitivity and approximately 72% specificity, a median of 6.5 months before onset. TCR V-J signatures able to tell the groups apart were searched for in a discovery cohort of around 95 patients, of whom around 42 had Graves' ophthalmopathy and 55 to 60 had stable Graves' hyperthyroidism. Whether ophthalmopathy could be predicted prospectively was tested in an independent validation cohort made up of under 20 hyperthyroidism patients plus 17 patients who later progressed to ophthalmopathy. The roughly 100 discovery patients were randomly divided into training and test sets at a 7:3 ratio. Thyroid tissue and blood T-cell repertoires from six Graves' hyperthyroidism patients were also compared in the study. After sampling, hyperthyroidism patients received methimazole starting at 30 mg daily, and ophthalmopathy patients received high-dose intravenous methylprednisolone. A second multiplex PCR round built the libraries, followed by size selection and purification. Paired-end sequencing of the libraries was performed with 100 bp reads on an Illumina HiSeq2000. SOAPnuke was used to process the raw data, removing reads that contained adapters or uncalled bases, had a mean Phred below 15, or lacked an exact match to the constant primer or identifier. High-quality paired reads were merged with COPE v1.2.5, and unique nucleotide sequences were defined as clonotypes. MiTCR v1.1 was used to align clonotypes to the IMGT TRBV, TRBD and TRBJ reference segments. Analysis was restricted to V-J combinations with a frequency above 0.0001, which covered approximately 99% of repertoires. A TCS score was defined as the ratio of F50 (clonal expansion) to E x V (chaos), with BLOSUM62-based TCRdist applied between CDR3 peptides within each V-J. Welch's t-statistics and random forest reduced fewer than 600 V-J features to 10 to 15, which were used in a naive Bayes classifier (R e1071). No statistical method was used to fix the sample size in advance, and group allocation was not hidden from the investigators. TCR Vbeta CDR3 sequencing of 130 to 150 peripheral blood samples (around 45 ophthalmopathy, about 80 hyperthyroidism and some 17 progressor patients) is reported in the paper.

The sample was peripheral blood mononuclear cells (PBMCs), taken at new diagnosis, from a patient treated with antithyroid drugs. This sequence was found in a woman aged 25 to 39 with Graves disease. Donor details come from another sample of the same person, matched by shared clones. The rearranged segments are TRBV6-1 and TRBJ2-2; 7 of the junction bases match TRBD1. The CDR3 sequence is CASSTGSRTGELFF. The nucleotide sequence reads as follows: TGTGCCAGCTCGACAGGGTCGCGCACCGGGGAGCTGTTTTTT.